This TCR beta chain was identified during a study of regulatory T cells in long-lasting Graves disease. Regarding time point: newly diagnosed GD, antithyroid drugs for less than 3 months. With RNA extracted from PBMCs as input, the TCR library was made. In building TCR beta libraries, iRepertoire HTBI primers were used together with Arm-PCR of CDR3 regions. TCRdb ran MiXCR on the multiplex PCR reads and lists one entry per CDR3 protein. The sample holds 530,000 or so distinct CDR3 sequences; 16% are singletons and the top ten take more than 10%. Germline-derived CDR1 and CDR2 are SGHNT and YYREEE (reference sequence). This CDR3 has 14 residues. The V and J ends lost 4 bases and 1 base respectively, with 10 bases between them. The same sample was also used in a study of T cells in Graves' hyperthyroidism and ophthalmopathy.

This TCR was recovered from a man aged 18-30 years with Graves disease. The chain recombines TRBV5-4 with TRBJ2-3; D possibly matches TRBD1 or TRBD2 (5 bases each). The sequences come from peripheral blood mononuclear cells (PBMCs), collected at new diagnosis, from a patient treated with antithyroid drugs. The CDR3 loop is CASSRDGRTDTQYF. CDR3 sequence (DNA): TGTGCCAGCAGCCGGGACGGGCGCACAGATACGCAGTATTTT.